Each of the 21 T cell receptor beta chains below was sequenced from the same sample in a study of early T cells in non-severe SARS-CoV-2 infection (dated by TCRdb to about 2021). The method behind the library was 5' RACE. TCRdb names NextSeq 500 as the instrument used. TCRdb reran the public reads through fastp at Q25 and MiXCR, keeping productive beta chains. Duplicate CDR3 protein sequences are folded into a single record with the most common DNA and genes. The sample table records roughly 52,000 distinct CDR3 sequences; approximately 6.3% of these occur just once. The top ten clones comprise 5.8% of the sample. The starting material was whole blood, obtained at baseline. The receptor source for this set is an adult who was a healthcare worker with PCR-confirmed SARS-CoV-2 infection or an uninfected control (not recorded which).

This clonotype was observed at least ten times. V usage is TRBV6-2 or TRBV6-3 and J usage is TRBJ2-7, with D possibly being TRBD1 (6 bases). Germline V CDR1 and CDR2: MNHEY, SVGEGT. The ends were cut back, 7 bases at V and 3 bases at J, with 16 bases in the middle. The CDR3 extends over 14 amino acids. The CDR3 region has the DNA TGTGCCAGCACTGCGGACAGTCGCCTCTACGAGCAGTACTTC. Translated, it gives CASTADSRLYEQYF.

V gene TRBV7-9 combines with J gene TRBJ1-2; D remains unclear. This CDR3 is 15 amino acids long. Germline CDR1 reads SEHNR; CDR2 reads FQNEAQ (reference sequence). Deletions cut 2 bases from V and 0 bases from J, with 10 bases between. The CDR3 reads CASSLMSVTNYGYTF. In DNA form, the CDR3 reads TGTGCCAGCAGCTTAATGTCAGTCACTAACTATGGCTACACCTTC.

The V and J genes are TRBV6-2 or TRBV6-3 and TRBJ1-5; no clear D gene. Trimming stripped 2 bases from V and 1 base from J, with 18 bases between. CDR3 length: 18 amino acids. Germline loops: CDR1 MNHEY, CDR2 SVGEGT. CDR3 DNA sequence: TGTGCCAGCAGTTACGGTTGGGCAGACCCTAGAAGCAATCAGCCCCAGCATTTT. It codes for CASSYGWADPRSNQPQHF.

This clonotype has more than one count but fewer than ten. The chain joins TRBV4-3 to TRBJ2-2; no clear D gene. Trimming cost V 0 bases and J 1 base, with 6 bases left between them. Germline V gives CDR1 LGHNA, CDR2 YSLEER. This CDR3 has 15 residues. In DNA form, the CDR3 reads TGCGCCAGCAGCCAAGACTGGGTGAACACCGGGGAGCTGTTTTTT. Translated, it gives CASSQDWVNTGELFF.

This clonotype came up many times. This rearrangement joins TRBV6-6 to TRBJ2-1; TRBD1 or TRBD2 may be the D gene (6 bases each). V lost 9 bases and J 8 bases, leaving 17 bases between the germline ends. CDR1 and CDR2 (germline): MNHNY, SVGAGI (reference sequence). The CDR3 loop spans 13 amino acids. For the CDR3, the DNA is TGTGCCAGTCAATCGTCGGGGGCCGATGAGCAGTTCTTC. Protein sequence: CASQSSGADEQFF.

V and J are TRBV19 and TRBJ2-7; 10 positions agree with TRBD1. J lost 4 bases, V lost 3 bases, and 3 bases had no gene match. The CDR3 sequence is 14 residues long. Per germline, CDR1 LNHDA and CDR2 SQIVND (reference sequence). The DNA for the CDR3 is TGTGCCAGTAGTATTGGGACAGGGGTGTACGAGCAGTACTTC. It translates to CASSIGTGVYEQYF.

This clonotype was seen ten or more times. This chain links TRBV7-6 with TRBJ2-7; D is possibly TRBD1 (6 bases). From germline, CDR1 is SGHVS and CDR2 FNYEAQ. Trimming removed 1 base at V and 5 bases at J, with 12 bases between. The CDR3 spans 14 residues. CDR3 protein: CASSLDLGADEQYF. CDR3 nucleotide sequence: TGTGCCAGCAGCTTAGATCTGGGGGCGGACGAGCAGTACTTC.

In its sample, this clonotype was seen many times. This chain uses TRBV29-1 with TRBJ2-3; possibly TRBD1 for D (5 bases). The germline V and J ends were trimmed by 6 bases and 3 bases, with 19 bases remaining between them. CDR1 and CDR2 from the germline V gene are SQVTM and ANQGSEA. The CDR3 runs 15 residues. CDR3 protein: CSVPRASGMTDTQYF. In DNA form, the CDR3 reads TGCAGCGTCCCAAGGGCTTCAGGGATGACAGATACGCAGTATTTT.

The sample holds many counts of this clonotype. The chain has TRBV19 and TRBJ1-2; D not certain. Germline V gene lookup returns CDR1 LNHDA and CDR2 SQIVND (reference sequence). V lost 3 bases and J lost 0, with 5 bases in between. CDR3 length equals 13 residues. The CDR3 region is CASSIYPNYGYTF. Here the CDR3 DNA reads TGTGCCAGTAGTATTTACCCTAACTATGGCTACACCTTC. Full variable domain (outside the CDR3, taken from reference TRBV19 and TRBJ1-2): DGGITQSPKYLFRKEGQNVTLSCEQNLNHDAMYWYRQDPGQGLRLIYYSQIVNDFQKGDIAEGYSVSREKKESFPLTVTSAQKNPTAFYLCASSIYPNYGYTFGSGTRLTVV.

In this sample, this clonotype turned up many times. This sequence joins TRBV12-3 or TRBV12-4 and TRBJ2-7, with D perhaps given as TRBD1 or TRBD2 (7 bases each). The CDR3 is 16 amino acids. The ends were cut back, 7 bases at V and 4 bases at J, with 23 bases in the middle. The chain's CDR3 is CASKRGPSGDRYEQYF. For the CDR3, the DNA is TGTGCCAGCAAAAGGGGCCCGAGCGGGGACAGATACGAGCAGTACTTC.

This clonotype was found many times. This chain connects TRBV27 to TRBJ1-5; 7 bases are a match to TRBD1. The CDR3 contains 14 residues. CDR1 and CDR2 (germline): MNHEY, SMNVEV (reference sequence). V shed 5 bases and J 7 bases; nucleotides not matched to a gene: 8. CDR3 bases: TGTGCCAGCAGTCAATCAGGGGGAGGCCAGCCCCAGCATTTT. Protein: CASSQSGGGQPQHF.

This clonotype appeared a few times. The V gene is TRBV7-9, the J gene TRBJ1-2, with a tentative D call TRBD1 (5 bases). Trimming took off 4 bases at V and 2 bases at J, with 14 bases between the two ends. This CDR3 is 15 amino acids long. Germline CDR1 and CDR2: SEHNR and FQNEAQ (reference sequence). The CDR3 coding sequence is TGTGCCAGCAGCTCGACAGTTTTCGGAAACTATGGCTACACCTTC. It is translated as CASSSTVFGNYGYTF.

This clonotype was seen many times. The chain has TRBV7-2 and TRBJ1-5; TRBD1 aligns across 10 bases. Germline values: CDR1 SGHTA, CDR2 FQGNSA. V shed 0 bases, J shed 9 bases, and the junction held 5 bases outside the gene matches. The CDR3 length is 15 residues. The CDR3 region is CASSLAGQGLLPQHF. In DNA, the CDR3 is TGTGCCAGCAGCTTAGCGGGACAGGGGCTGTTGCCCCAGCATTTT.

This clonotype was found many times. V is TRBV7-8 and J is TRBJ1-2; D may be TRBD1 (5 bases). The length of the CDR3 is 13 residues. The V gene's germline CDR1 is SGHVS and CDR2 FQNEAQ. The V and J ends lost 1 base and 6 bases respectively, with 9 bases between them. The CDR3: CASSLGGADGYTF. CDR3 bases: TGTGCCAGCAGCTTAGGAGGGGCAGATGGCTACACCTTC.

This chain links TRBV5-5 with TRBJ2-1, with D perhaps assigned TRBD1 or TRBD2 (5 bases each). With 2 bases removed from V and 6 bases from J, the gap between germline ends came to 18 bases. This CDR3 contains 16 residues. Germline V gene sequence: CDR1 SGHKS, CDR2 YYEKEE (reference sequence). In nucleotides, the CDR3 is TGTGCCAGCAGCTTACTGTATCCGGGTGGGGGCAATGAGCAGTTCTTC. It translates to CASSLLYPGGGNEQFF. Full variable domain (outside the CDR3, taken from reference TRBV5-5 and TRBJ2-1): DAGVTQSPTHLIKTRGQQVTLRCSPISGHKSVSWYQQVLGQGPQFIFQYYEKEERGRGNFPDRFSARQFPNYSSELNVNALLLGDSALYLCASSLLYPGGGNEQFFGPGTRLTVL.

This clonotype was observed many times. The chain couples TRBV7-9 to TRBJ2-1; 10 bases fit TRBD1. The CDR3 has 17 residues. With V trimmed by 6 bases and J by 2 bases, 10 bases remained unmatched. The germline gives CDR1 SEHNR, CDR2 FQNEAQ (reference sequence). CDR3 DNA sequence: TGTGCCAGCAGACATAGAATCGGACAGGGGGCCTACAATGAGCAGTTCTTC. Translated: CASRHRIGQGAYNEQFF.

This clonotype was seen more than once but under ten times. CDR3 loop: CASSLMTGADTEAFF. CDR3 coding DNA: TGCGCCAGCAGCCTGATGACAGGGGCAGACACTGAAGCTTTCTTT. J is TRBJ1-1 and V is TRBV5-1; 8 nucleotides line up with TRBD1. With V trimmed by 4 bases and J by 3 bases, 8 bases remained unmatched. The germline CDR1 and CDR2 sequences are SGHRS and YFSETQ. The CDR3 has 15 residues.

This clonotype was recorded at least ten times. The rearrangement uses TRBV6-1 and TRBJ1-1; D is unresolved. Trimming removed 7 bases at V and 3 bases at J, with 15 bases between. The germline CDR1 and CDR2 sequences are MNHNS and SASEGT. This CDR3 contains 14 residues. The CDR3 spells CASIFSWSYTEAFF. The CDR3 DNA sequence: TGTGCCAGCATCTTTTCCTGGTCTTACACTGAAGCTTTCTTT.

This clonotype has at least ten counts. The CDR3 loop reads CASSYSEGYYGYTF. The DNA for the CDR3 is TGTGCCAGCAGTTACTCGGAGGGCTACTATGGCTACACCTTC. The chain joins TRBV6-6 to TRBJ1-2; D call uncertain. The germline V gene encodes CDR1 MNHNY and CDR2 SVGAGI (reference sequence). This CDR3 comprises 14 residues. Trimming removed 0 bases from V and 3 bases from J, with 8 bases in between.

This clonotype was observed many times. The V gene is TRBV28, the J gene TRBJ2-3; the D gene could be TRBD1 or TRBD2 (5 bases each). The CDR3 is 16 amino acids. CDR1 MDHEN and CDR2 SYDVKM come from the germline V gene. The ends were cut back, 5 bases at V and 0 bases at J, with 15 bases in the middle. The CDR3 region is CASSTGLRLSTDTQYF. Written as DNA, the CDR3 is TGTGCCAGCAGTACGGGGCTTCGATTAAGCACAGATACGCAGTATTTT.

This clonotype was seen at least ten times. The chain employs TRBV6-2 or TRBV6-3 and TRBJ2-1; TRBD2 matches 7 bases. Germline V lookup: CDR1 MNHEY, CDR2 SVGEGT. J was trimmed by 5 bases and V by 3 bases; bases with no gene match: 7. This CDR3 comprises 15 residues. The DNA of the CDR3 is TGTGCCAGCAGTTATTACGGGGGGATAAACAATGAGCAGTTCTTC. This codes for CASSYYGGINNEQFF.